The rows below give T cell receptor beta chains drawn from one sample of a study of cytomegalovirus exposure and HLA in healthy donors. Assay: immunoSEQ multiplex PCR; the TCRdb copy retains only in-frame clones and omits some. This sample has 170,000 or so clones; approximately 81% occur once, and the top ten carry roughly 15%. The sequenced sample consisted of PBMCs. The receptors derive from a young man in good health and CMV-seropositive. Each CDR3 is given with its conserved first and last residue. The D gene is left open where the match is weak. For some rows the clone size is stated as once, few or many, or as a class when expanded; others skip it.

CDR3 protein: CASSRGIATNEKLFF; CDR3 DNA: TGTGCCAGCAGTCGCGGGATTGCAACTAATGAAAAACTGTTTTTT; J gene: TRBJ1-4; D gene: -; clone size: -; V gene: TRBV27
CDR3 protein: CASSENRGSNQPQHF; CDR3 DNA: TGTGCCAGCAGTGAAAACAGGGGCAGCAATCAGCCCCAGCATTTT; J gene: TRBJ1-5; D gene: TRBD1; clone size: few; V gene: TRBV2
CDR3 protein: CSVEGTGTYEQYF; CDR3 DNA: TGCAGCGTTGAAGGAACGGGAACCTACGAGCAGTACTTC; J gene: TRBJ2-7; D gene: -; clone size: -; V gene: TRBV29-1
CDR3 protein: CASGYPPEETQYF; CDR3 DNA: TGTGCTAGTGGTTATCCTCCGGAAGAGACCCAGTACTTC; J gene: TRBJ2-5; D gene: -; clone size: -; V gene: TRBV12-5
CDR3 protein: CASSTPGQGAYQPQHF; CDR3 DNA: TGTGCCAGCAGTACGCCAGGACAGGGGGCTTATCAGCCCCAGCATTTT; J gene: TRBJ1-5; D gene: TRBD1; clone size: -; V gene: TRBV28
CDR3 protein: CASSPPDRTYEQYF; CDR3 DNA: TGTGCCAGCTCACCCCCGGACAGGACCTACGAGCAGTACTTC; J gene: TRBJ2-7; D gene: TRBD1; clone size: -; V gene: TRBV18
CDR3 protein: CASSDQTGGAYNEQFF; CDR3 DNA: TGCGCCAGCAGCGACCAGACAGGGGGCGCGTACAATGAGCAGTTCTTC; J gene: TRBJ2-1; D gene: TRBD1; clone size: -; V gene: TRBV5-1
CDR3 protein: CASSQDMAGAYGYTF; CDR3 DNA: TGCGCCAGCAGCCAAGATATGGCAGGGGCCTATGGCTACACCTTC; J gene: TRBJ1-2; D gene: -; clone size: -; V gene: TRBV4-1
CDR3 protein: CASRETGNTEAFF; CDR3 DNA: TGTGCCAGCAGGGAGACGGGTAACACTGAAGCTTTCTTT; J gene: TRBJ1-1; D gene: -; clone size: -; V gene: TRBV6-5
CDR3 protein: CASSHPTGGSGEKLFF; CDR3 DNA: TGCGCCAGCAGCCACCCGACAGGGGGATCAGGGGAAAAACTGTTTTTT; J gene: TRBJ1-4; D gene: TRBD1; clone size: -; V gene: TRBV4-1
CDR3 protein: CASEGLAGPKTSYEQYF; CDR3 DNA: TGCGCCAGTGAAGGGCTAGCGGGACCTAAAACCTCCTACGAGCAGTACTTC; J gene: TRBJ2-7; D gene: TRBD2; clone size: once; V gene: TRBV10-1
CDR3 protein: CASSLADTNQPQHF; CDR3 DNA: TGTGCCAGCAGCTTAGCGGACACCAATCAGCCCCAGCATTTT; J gene: TRBJ1-5; D gene: -; clone size: -; V gene: TRBV7-8
CDR3 protein: CASSESGTGGYYGYTF; CDR3 DNA: TGTGCCAGCAGTGAATCCGGGACAGGGGGGTACTATGGCTACACCTTC; J gene: TRBJ1-2; D gene: TRBD1; clone size: -; V gene: TRBV6-1
CDR3 protein: CARRGGAYGYTF; CDR3 DNA: TGTGCCAGACGTGGGGGGGCATATGGCTACACCTTC; J gene: TRBJ1-2; D gene: -; clone size: few; V gene: TRBV6-4
CDR3 protein: CASSGTGGSELFF; CDR3 DNA: TGCGCCAGCAGTGGGACAGGGGGATCGGAACTGTTTTTT; J gene: TRBJ1-4; D gene: TRBD1; clone size: -; V gene: TRBV10-2
CDR3 protein: CASSLREGRQGELFF; CDR3 DNA: TGTGCCAGCAGCTTACGGGAGGGGCGTCAAGGGGAGCTGTTTTTT; J gene: TRBJ2-2; D gene: TRBD2; clone size: -; V gene: TRBV11-1
CDR3 protein: CASSLGGTGTGNEQFF; CDR3 DNA: TGTGCCAGCAGCTTAGGCGGGACAGGGACAGGCAATGAGCAGTTCTTC; J gene: TRBJ2-1; D gene: TRBD1; clone size: -; V gene: TRBV7-2
CDR3 protein: CASSPGQPGNTIYF; CDR3 DNA: TGCGCCAGCAGCCCGGGACAGCCTGGAAACACCATATATTTT; J gene: TRBJ1-3; D gene: TRBD1; clone size: -; V gene: TRBV5-1
CDR3 protein: CASIRGSQETQYF; CDR3 DNA: TGTGCCAGCATCAGAGGCTCCCAAGAGACCCAGTACTTC; J gene: TRBJ2-5; D gene: -; clone size: -; V gene: TRBV2
CDR3 protein: CASSLARYNEQFF; CDR3 DNA: TGTGCCAGCAGCTTAGCCCGCTACAATGAGCAGTTCTTC; J gene: TRBJ2-1; D gene: -; clone size: -; V gene: TRBV11-2
CDR3 protein: CASTLGGSTGELFF; CDR3 DNA: TGTGCCAGCACCCTAGGGGGTAGCACCGGGGAGCTGTTTTTT; J gene: TRBJ2-2; D gene: -; clone size: few; V gene: TRBV5-6
CDR3 protein: CASSPAGTPEAFF; CDR3 DNA: TGTGCCAGCTCACCTGCGGGGACCCCTGAAGCTTTCTTT; J gene: TRBJ1-1; D gene: -; clone size: -; V gene: TRBV18
CDR3 protein: CASSLPTGGTDTQYF; CDR3 DNA: TGTGCCAGCAGTCTTCCGACAGGGGGCACAGATACGCAGTATTTT; J gene: TRBJ2-3; D gene: TRBD1; clone size: -; V gene: TRBV28
CDR3 protein: CASSFWRLAVQETQYF; CDR3 DNA: TGTGCCAGCAGCTTTTGGAGGCTAGCGGTTCAAGAGACCCAGTACTTC; J gene: TRBJ2-5; D gene: TRBD2; clone size: -; V gene: TRBV7-9
CDR3 protein: CASSLTFAGEHEQFF; CDR3 DNA: TGTGCCAGCAGCTTAACGTTCGCGGGAGAGCATGAGCAGTTCTTC; J gene: TRBJ2-1; D gene: TRBD2; clone size: -; V gene: TRBV7-3
CDR3 protein: CASSLDSFPGEQYF; CDR3 DNA: TGTGCCAGCAGCTTGGACAGCTTCCCTGGGGAGCAGTACTTC; J gene: TRBJ2-7; D gene: -; clone size: -; V gene: TRBV5-6
CDR3 protein: CASSLLEGVNTEAFF; CDR3 DNA: TGCGCCAGCAGCTTGTTAGAGGGCGTGAACACTGAAGCTTTCTTT; J gene: TRBJ1-1; D gene: -; clone size: -; V gene: TRBV5-1
CDR3 protein: CASSSEVQGSLSNQPQHF; CDR3 DNA: TGTGCCAGCAGTTCCGAGGTGCAGGGAAGTCTTAGCAATCAGCCCCAGCATTTT; J gene: TRBJ1-5; D gene: -; clone size: -; V gene: TRBV28
CDR3 protein: CASSLAGVYGYTF; CDR3 DNA: TGTGCCAGCAGCTTAGCGGGAGTTTATGGCTACACCTTC; J gene: TRBJ1-2; D gene: -; clone size: -; V gene: TRBV7-9
CDR3 protein: CASSSQKGEAFF; CDR3 DNA: TGCGCCAGCAGCTCACAGAAGGGGGAAGCTTTCTTT; J gene: TRBJ1-1; D gene: -; clone size: -; V gene: TRBV5-1
CDR3 protein: CASSPGVNQPQHF; CDR3 DNA: TGTGCTAGCAGCCCAGGGGTCAATCAGCCCCAGCATTTT; J gene: TRBJ1-5; D gene: -; clone size: -; V gene: TRBV7-7
CDR3 protein: CASSTGTRPSGELFF; CDR3 DNA: TGTGCCAGTAGTACCGGGACTAGGCCGTCTGGGGAGCTGTTTTTT; J gene: TRBJ2-2; D gene: TRBD2; clone size: -; V gene: TRBV19
CDR3 protein: CASSGGQGGDYGYTF; CDR3 DNA: TGTGCCAGCAGCGGTGGACAGGGGGGTGACTATGGCTACACCTTC; J gene: TRBJ1-2; D gene: TRBD1; clone size: -; V gene: TRBV5-5
CDR3 protein: CASRKEGRVAFF; CDR3 DNA: TGTGCCAGCAGGAAGGAGGGCAGGGTGGCGTTTTTT; J gene: TRBJ1-4; D gene: -; clone size: -; V gene: TRBV6-1
CDR3 protein: CASSPRQEPEAFF; CDR3 DNA: TGTGCCAGCAGCCCCCGACAGGAACCTGAAGCTTTCTTT; J gene: TRBJ1-1; D gene: -; clone size: -; V gene: TRBV7-9
CDR3 protein: CASSEASWATGELFF; CDR3 DNA: TGTGCCAGCAGTGAAGCAAGCTGGGCTACCGGGGAGCTGTTTTTT; J gene: TRBJ2-2; D gene: -; clone size: -; V gene: TRBV2
CDR3 protein: CASSGDRYYEQYF; CDR3 DNA: TGTGCCAGCAGCGGGGACAGATACTACGAGCAGTACTTC; J gene: TRBJ2-7; D gene: TRBD1; clone size: -; V gene: TRBV7-8
CDR3 protein: CAWRHPRTSRGNEQFF; CDR3 DNA: TGTGCCTGGAGACACCCTCGGACTAGCAGGGGGAATGAGCAGTTCTTC; J gene: TRBJ2-1; D gene: -; clone size: -; V gene: TRBV30
CDR3 protein: CASSEDGGFGTGELFF; CDR3 DNA: TGTGCCAGCAGTGAAGACGGAGGGTTTGGCACCGGGGAGCTGTTTTTT; J gene: TRBJ2-2; D gene: -; clone size: -; V gene: TRBV6-1
CDR3 protein: CASSWTSGGATDTQYF; CDR3 DNA: TGTGCCAGCAGTTGGACTAGCGGGGGAGCCACAGATACGCAGTATTTT; J gene: TRBJ2-3; D gene: TRBD2; clone size: -; V gene: TRBV27
CDR3 protein: CASSLGQGFTEAFF; CDR3 DNA: TGTGCCAGCAGCTTAGGACAGGGGTTCACTGAAGCTTTCTTT; J gene: TRBJ1-1; D gene: TRBD1; clone size: -; V gene: TRBV7-2